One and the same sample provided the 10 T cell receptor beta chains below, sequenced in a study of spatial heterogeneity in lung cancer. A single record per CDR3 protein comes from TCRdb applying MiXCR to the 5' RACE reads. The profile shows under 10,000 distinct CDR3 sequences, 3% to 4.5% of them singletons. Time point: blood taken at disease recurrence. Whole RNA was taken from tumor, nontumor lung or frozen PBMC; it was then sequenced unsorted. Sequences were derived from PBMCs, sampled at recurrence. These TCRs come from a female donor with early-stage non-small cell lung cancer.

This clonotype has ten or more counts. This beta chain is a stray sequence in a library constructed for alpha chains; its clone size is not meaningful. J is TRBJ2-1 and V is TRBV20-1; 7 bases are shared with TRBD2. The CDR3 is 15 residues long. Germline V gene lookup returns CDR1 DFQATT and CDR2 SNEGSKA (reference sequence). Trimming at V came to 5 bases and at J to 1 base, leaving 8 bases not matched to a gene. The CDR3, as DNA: TGCAGTGCTCTCCCCGCGGGGGAATCCTACAATGAGCAGTTCTTC. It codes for CSALPAGESYNEQFF.

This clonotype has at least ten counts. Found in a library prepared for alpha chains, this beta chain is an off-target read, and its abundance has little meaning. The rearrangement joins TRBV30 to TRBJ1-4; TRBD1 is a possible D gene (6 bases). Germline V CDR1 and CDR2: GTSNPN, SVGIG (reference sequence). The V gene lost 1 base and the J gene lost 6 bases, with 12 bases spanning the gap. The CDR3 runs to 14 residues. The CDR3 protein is CAWSAGTSHEKLFF. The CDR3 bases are TGTGCCTGGAGTGCCGGGACATCCCATGAAAAACTGTTTTTT. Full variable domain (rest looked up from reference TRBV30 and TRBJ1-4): SQTIHQWPATLVQPVGSPLSLECTVEGTSNPNLYWYRQAAGRGLQLLFYSVGIGQISSEVPQNLSASRPQDRQFILSSKKLLLSDSGFYLCAWSAGTSHEKLFFGSGTQLSVL.

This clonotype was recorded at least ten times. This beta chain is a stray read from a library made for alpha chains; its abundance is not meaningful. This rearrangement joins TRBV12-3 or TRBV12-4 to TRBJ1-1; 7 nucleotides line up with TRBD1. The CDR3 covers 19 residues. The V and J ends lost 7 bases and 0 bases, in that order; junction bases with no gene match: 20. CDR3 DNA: TGTGCCAGCAATTCTCGTAGGAGGGGGCTTTTCATGATGAACACTGAAGCTTTCTTT. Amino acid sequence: CASNSRRRGLFMMNTEAFF.

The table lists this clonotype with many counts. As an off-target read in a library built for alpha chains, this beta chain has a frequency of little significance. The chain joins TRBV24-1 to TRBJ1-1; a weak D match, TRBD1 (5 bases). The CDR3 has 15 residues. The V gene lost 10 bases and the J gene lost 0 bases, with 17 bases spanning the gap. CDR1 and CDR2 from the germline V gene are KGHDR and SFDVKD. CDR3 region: CATPEGRRMNTEAFF. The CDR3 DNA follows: TGTGCCACACCCGAGGGGCGCAGAATGAACACTGAAGCTTTCTTT.

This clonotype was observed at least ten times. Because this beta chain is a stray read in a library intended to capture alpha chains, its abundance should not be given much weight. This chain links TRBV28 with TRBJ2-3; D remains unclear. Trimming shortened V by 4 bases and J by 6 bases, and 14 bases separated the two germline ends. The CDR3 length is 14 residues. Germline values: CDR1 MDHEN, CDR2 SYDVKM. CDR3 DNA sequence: TGTGCCAGCAGTTCCAACCTCGGGCCGGATACGCAGTATTTT. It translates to CASSSNLGPDTQYF.

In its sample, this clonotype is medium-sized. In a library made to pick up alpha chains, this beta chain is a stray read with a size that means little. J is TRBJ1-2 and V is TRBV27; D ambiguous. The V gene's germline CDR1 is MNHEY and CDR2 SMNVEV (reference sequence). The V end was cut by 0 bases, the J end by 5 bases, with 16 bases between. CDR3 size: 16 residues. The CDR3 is CASSLSFSSTSYGYTF. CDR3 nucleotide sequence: TGTGCCAGCAGTTTATCCTTCAGTTCTACCTCATATGGCTACACCTTC.

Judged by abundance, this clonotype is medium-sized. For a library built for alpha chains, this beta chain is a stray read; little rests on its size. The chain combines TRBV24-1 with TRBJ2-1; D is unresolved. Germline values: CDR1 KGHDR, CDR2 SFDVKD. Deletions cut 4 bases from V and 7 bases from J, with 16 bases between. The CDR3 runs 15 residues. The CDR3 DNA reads TGTGCCACCAGTGACCCCCTTCCAGGTCAAAATGAGCAGTTCTTC. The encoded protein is CATSDPLPGQNEQFF.

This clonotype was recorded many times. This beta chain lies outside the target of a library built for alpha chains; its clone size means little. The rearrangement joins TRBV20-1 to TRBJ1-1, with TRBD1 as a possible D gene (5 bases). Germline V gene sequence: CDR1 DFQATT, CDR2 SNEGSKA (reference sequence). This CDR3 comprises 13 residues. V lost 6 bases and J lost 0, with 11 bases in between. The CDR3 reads CSAEGPMNTEAFF. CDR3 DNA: TGCAGTGCAGAGGGGCCAATGAACACTGAAGCTTTCTTT.

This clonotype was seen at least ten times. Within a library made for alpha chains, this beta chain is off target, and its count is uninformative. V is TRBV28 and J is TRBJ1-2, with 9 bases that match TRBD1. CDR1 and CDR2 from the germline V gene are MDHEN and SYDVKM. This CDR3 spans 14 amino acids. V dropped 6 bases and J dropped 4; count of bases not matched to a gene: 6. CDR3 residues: CASSKQGAGYGYTF. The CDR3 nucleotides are TGTGCCAGCAGCAAACAGGGGGCCGGCTATGGCTACACCTTC.

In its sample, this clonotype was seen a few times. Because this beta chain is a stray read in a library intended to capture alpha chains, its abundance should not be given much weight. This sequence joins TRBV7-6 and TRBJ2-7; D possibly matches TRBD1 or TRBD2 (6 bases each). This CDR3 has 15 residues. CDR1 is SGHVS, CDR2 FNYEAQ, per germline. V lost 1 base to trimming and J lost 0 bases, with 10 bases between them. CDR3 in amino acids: CASSLGRGRSYEQYF. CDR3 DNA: TGTGCCAGCAGCTTAGGCCGGGGGCGCTCCTACGAGCAGTACTTC. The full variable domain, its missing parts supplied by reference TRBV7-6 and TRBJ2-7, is GAGVSQSPRYKVTKRGQDVALRCDPISGHVSLYWYRQALGQGPEFLTYFNYEAQQDKSGLPNDRFSAERPEGSISTLTIQRTEQRDSAMYRCASSLGRGRSYEQYFGPGTRLTVT.